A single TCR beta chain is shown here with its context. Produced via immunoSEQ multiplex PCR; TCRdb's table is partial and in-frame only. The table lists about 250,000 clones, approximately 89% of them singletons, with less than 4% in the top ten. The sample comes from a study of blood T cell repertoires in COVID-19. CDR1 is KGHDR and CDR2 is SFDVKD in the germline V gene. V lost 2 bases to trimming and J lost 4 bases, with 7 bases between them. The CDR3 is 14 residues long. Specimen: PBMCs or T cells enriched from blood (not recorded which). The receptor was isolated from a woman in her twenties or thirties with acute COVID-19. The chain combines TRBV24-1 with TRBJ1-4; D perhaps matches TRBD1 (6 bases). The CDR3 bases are TGTGCCACCAGTGATTCGGGACATAATGAAAAACTGTTTTTT. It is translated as CATSDSGHNEKLFF.